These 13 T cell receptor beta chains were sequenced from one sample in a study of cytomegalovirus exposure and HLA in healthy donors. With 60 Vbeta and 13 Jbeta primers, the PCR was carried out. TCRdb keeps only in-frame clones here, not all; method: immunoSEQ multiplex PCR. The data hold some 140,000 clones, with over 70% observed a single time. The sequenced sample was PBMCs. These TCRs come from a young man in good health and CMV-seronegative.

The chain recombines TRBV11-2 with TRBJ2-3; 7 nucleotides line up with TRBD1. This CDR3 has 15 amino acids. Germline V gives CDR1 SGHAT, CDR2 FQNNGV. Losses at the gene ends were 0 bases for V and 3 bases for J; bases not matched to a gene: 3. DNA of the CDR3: TGTGCCAGCAGCTTAGATTGGGACAGTACAGATACGCAGTATTTT. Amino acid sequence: CASSLDWDSTDTQYF.

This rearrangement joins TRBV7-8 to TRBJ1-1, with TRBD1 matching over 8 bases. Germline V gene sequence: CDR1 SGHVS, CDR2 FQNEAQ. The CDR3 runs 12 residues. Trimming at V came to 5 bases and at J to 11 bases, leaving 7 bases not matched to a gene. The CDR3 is CASSPQGARAFF. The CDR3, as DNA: TGTGCCAGCAGCCCGCAGGGGGCGAGGGCTTTCTTT.

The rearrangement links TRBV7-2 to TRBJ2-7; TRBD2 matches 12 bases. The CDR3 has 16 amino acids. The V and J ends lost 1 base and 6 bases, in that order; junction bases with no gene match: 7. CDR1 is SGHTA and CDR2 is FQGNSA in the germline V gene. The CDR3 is CASSLGASGGAGEQYF. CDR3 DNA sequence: TGTGCCAGCAGCTTAGGGGCTAGCGGGGGGGCTGGCGAGCAGTACTTC.

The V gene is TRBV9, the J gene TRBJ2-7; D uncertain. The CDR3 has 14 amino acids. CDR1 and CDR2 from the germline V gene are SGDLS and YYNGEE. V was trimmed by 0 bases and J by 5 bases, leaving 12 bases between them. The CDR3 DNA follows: TGTGCCAGCAGCGTAGCACCGGGTCGCCACGAGCAGTACTTC. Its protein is CASSVAPGRHEQYF.

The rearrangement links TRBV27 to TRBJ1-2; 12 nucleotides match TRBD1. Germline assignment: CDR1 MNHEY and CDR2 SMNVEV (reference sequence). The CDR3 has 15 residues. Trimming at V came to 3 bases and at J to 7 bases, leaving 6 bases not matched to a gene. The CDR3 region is CASSLGTGGERGYTF. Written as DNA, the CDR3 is TGTGCCAGCAGTTTGGGGACAGGGGGCGAACGTGGCTACACCTTC.

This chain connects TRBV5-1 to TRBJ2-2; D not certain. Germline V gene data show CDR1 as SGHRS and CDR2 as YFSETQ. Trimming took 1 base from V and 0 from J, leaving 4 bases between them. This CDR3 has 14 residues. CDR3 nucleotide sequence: TGCGCCAGCAGCTTGACAGCGAACACCGGGGAGCTGTTTTTT. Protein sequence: CASSLTANTGELFF. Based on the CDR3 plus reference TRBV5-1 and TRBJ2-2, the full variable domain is KAGVTQTPRYLIKTRGQQVTLSCSPISGHRSVSWYQQTPGQGLQFLFEYFSETQRNKGNFPGRFSGRQFSNSRSEMNVSTLELGDSALYLCASSLTANTGELFFGEGSRLTVL.

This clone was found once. The CDR3: CASSLGRSGGGYEQYF. The CDR3 DNA follows: TGTGCCAGCAGTTTAGGCCGGTCAGGAGGAGGGTACGAGCAGTACTTC. This chain connects TRBV28 to TRBJ2-7; tentative D call: TRBD2 (6 bases). CDR3 length: 16 amino acids. Looked up from germline, CDR1 is MDHEN and CDR2 is SYDVKM. Trimming took off 2 bases at V and 4 bases at J, with 18 bases between the two ends.

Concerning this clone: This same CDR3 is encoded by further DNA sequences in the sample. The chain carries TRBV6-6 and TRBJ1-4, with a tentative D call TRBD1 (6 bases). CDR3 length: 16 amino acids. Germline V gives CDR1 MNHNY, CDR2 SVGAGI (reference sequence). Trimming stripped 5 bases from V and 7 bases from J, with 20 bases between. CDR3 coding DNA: TGTGCCAGCAGTCCCTACCGGGACAAGGGGAGTGAAAAACTGTTTTTT. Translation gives CASSPYRDKGSEKLFF.

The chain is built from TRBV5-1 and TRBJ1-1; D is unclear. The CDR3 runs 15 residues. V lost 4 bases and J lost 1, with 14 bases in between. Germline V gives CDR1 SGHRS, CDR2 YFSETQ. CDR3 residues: CASSLTLGGNTEAFF. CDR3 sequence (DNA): TGCGCCAGCAGCCTGACCCTGGGAGGGAACACTGAAGCTTTCTTT.

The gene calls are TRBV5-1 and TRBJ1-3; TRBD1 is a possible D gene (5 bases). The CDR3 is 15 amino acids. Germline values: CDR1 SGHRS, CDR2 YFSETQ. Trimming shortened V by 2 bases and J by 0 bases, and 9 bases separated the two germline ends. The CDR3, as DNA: TGCGCCAGCAGCTTAGGGGCCGACTCTGGAAACACCATATATTTT. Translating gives CASSLGADSGNTIYF.

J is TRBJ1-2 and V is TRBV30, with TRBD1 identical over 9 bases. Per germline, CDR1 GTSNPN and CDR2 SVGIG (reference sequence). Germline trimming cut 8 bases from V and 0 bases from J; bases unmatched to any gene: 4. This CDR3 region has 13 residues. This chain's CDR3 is CARGQGPNYGYTF. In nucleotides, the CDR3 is TGTGCCCGGGGACAGGGTCCTAACTATGGCTACACCTTC.

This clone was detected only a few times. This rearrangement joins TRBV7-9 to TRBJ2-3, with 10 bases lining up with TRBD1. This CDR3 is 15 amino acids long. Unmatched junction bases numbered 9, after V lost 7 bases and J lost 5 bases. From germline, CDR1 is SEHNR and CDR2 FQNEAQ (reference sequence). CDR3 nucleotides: TGTGCCAGCACCCCGGGACAGGGGAAGAAAGATACGCAGTATTTT. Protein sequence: CASTPGQGKKDTQYF.

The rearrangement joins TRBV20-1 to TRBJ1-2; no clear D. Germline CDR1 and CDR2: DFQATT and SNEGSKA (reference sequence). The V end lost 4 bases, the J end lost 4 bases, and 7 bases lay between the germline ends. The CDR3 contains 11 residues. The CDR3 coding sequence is TGCAGTGCTACGCCCGGCTATGGCTACACCTTC. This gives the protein CSATPGYGYTF.